This TCR beta chain was sequenced in a study of T cells expressing NK-cell markers. Looking at the study overall: It was from sorted CD3+CD56+NKG2C+, CD3+CD56+NKG2C- and CD3+CD56-NKG2C+ T cells that TCR beta repertoires came.

TCRdb reprocessed the 5' RACE reads and keeps a single row for each CDR3 protein, giving no DNA. The listing contains some 340,000 distinct CDR3 sequences. Input material: blood T cells: a sorted CD56 or NKG2C T cell subset, CD4+ or CD8+ T cells, or bulk PBMC T cells (not recorded which). This sequence was found in a man between 18 and 69 years old in good health.

Here the CDR3 reads CASASQDSYEQYF. The chain recombines TRBV6-2 or TRBV6-3 with TRBJ2-7. The CDR3 is 13 amino acids. Per the germline V gene, CDR1 is MNHEY and CDR2 is SVGEGT.